Listed below are T cell receptor beta chains from one sample, sequenced in a study of T cell repertoires in cytomegalovirus infection. TCRdb re-analysed the reads in MiXCR, keeping a single row per CDR3 protein. Seen here are around 19,000 distinct CDR3 sequences, about 39% observed once, and the top ten hold roughly 94%. For these receptors, no antigen is known. The sequencing here drew on CD8+ T cells from cultured PBMCs, taken from culture after CMV antigen stimulation. The receptors derive from a human donor in good health (CMV status not recorded). Some clones in this sample may be carry-over from other donors' samples. Both conserved end residues are part of each CDR3. The order of the fields is J gene, CDR3 length, V gene, clone size, CDR3 protein. Not all rows give a size; the values are once, few, many and, for expanded clones, a class.

TRBJ2-2,16,TRBV4-3,-,CASSQDEVRVAGELFF
TRBJ2-7,12,TRBV29-1,many,CSVEGTAPGQYF
TRBJ2-1,12,TRBV25-1,-,CASSVGDNEQFF
TRBJ2-5,18,TRBV29-1,-,CSVAGTGDRDGPQETQYF
TRBJ2-3,14,TRBV6-5,-,CASSLATSTDTQYF
TRBJ1-5,16,TRBV4-3,once,CASSQSDSREGQPQHF
TRBJ1-4,16,TRBV7-4,-,CASRPPDRGIGEKLFF
TRBJ1-2,14,TRBV6-2/TRBV6-3,-,CASSWKTGPVRYTF
TRBJ1-5,17,TRBV15,many,CATSTPERGYRNQPQHF
TRBJ2-2,14,TRBV7-9,few,CASSQELATGELFF
TRBJ1-1,13,TRBV7-2,-,CASSPGTYTEAFF
TRBJ1-1,14,TRBV27,-,CASSGAGLNTEAFF
TRBJ2-1,19,TRBV14,-,CASSPGPAGGPRVFIEQFF
TRBJ2-3,18,TRBV7-8,-,CASSLAINSAGVGDTQYF
TRBJ2-3,18,TRBV3-1,few,CASSQEGTGGHLTDTQYF
TRBJ1-5,14,TRBV7-8,many,CASSTGASNQPQHF
TRBJ2-5,16,TRBV27,-,CASSLLSGGVRETQYF
TRBJ2-3,14,TRBV12-3/TRBV12-4,-,CASSVQKSTDTQYF
TRBJ1-1,12,TRBV7-4,-,CASSSPRGEAFF
TRBJ2-1,15,TRBV7-9,few,CASSPPGQGNNEQFF
TRBJ1-1,13,TRBV7-6,-,CASSLAWDTEAFF
TRBJ1-2,14,TRBV2,few,CASTTGQAVYGYTF
TRBJ2-7,16,TRBV11-2,few,CASSRVGDRVSYEQYF
TRBJ2-3,14,TRBV2,-,CASRGRGSTDTQYF
TRBJ1-4,15,TRBV9,few,CASSALFGINEKLFF
TRBJ2-7,15,TRBV7-8,many,CASSSPGTASYEQYF
TRBJ2-5,14,TRBV11-2,-,CASSSLATRETQYF
TRBJ1-5,15,TRBV12-3/TRBV12-4,-,CASSSVSRGNQPQHF
TRBJ1-5,15,TRBV2,many,CASEPHGGENQPQHF
TRBJ2-7,14,TRBV6-5,-,CASSYRGGAYEQYF
TRBJ2-7,14,TRBV6-6,-,CASSYSYRGDEQYF
TRBJ2-7,13,TRBV11-2,-,CASSLFSGAEQYF
TRBJ1-6,14,TRBV11-2,-,CASSQDRGNSPLHF
TRBJ2-1,17,TRBV10-1,-,CASSERQRQSSYNEQFF
TRBJ2-3,14,TRBV28,many,CASSSPTGVDTQYF
TRBJ2-2,14,TRBV12-3/TRBV12-4,-,CASSLGGTTGELFF